This passage covers 5 T cell receptor beta chains from one sample sequenced in a study of T cell responses to AZD1222 COVID-19 vaccine. Data came from immunoSEQ multiplex PCR; TCRdb stores just in-frame clones and leaves some out. The data contain approximately 120,000 clones, approximately 89% of them singletons. The sequencing used peripheral blood, collected 28 days after the second AZD1222 dose. Receptors were obtained from an adult who received the AZD1222 COVID-19 vaccine.

This clone was picked up one time. This chain connects TRBV10-3 to TRBJ2-1; D might be TRBD2 (6 bases). V shed 0 bases and J shed 4 bases, with 13 bases lying between them. The CDR3 length is 16 residues. Per the germline V gene, CDR1 is ENHRY and CDR2 is SYGVKD. This chain's CDR3 is CAISESDPGGYNEQFF. CDR3 bases: TGTGCCATCAGTGAGTCGGACCCCGGGGGATACAATGAGCAGTTCTTC.

A few counts support this clone. The chain uses TRBV3-1 (or the pseudogene TRBV3-2) and TRBJ1-1; D is unresolved. Germline CDR1 and CDR2: LGHDT and YNNKEL (reference sequence). The CDR3 consists of 14 residues. The ends were cut back, 0 bases at V and 6 bases at J, with 11 bases in the middle. CDR3 loop: CASSQDPGHPEAFF. The CDR3 nucleotides are TGTGCCAGCAGCCAAGATCCTGGGCACCCTGAAGCTTTCTTT.

This sequence joins TRBV18 and TRBJ2-7; no clear D. The CDR3 runs to 16 residues. CDR1 KGHSH and CDR2 LQKENI come from the germline V gene. Trimming cost V 6 bases and J 7 bases, with 25 bases left between them. CDR3 sequence (DNA): TGTGCCAGCTCTCTAGGACCTGCAGCAGTCGGCCGAGAGCAGTACTTC. Protein: CASSLGPAAVGREQYF.

The rearrangement links TRBV11-2 to TRBJ2-1; 14 positions match TRBD2. Trimming cost V 3 bases and J 6 bases; bases outside gene matches: 13. Germline lookup yields CDR1 SGHAT and CDR2 FQNNGV. The CDR3 length is 19 residues. The CDR3 DNA sequence: TGTGCCAGCAGCTTTTTTTTACCGGGACTAGCGGGAGACGGCAATGAGCAGTTCTTC. Its translation is CASSFFLPGLAGDGNEQFF.

V and J are TRBV7-8 and TRBJ1-1; D is unresolved. This CDR3 comprises 15 residues. CDR1 SGHVS and CDR2 FQNEAQ come from the germline V gene. Trimming cost V 2 bases and J 1 base, with 11 bases left between them. The CDR3 DNA follows: TGTGCCAGCAGCTTACGCCTGGACGGGAACACTGAAGCTTTCTTT. This gives the protein CASSLRLDGNTEAFF.